The sequence of this T cell receptor beta chain was determined in a study of CD4 T cells in relation to SARS-CoV-2 and coronaviruses. Background on the study: After less than 11 days of antigen culture, PBMC TCR beta CDR3s were sequenced. Points from the study as a whole: Pre-pandemic and post-infection samples never came from the same donor. In roughly 61% of donors, memory CD4+ clonotypes crossrecognized SARS-CoV-2 and at least one common cold coronavirus spike.

This clone showed up just a few times. The antigen remains undetermined. CDR3 size: 15 residues. V gave up 5 bases and J gave up 7 bases, with 20 bases separating them. From germline, CDR1 is MGHRA and CDR2 YSYEKL. Sequenced by immunoSEQ multiplex PCR; TCRdb stores in-frame clones only, minus some. The sample has under 25,000 clones; over 70% are singletons. The unexposed donors gave CD4+ T cells in about 2011-2018, prior to COVID-19. The cells were cultured for 10 days before CD4+ T cells were isolated. Cells permitting, SARS-CoV-2 S/N and four cold-coronavirus spikes were tested on unexposed-donor CD4+ T cells.

The source is a human donor in good health. What was sequenced was CD4+ T cells from PBMCs, cultured in vitro. The V gene is TRBV4-1, the J gene TRBJ1-2; a possible D gene is TRBD1 (6 bases). This CDR3 reads CASSGIDRSGPGYTF. DNA of the CDR3: TGCGCCAGCAGCGGGATCGACAGGTCTGGGCCTGGCTACACCTTC.